This T cell receptor (beta chain) was recorded in a study of follicular helper T cells after annual influenza vaccination. As for the study in general: Some donors were sampled over the 2013-2014, 2014-2015 and 2015-2016 vaccinations. Whole-study results and caveats: Only about 9-21% of analyzed cells yielded productive TCRB sequences. Change in circulating plasmablasts correlated with ICOS+CD38+ cTfh clonality change.

Sequenced by immunoSEQ multiplex PCR; TCRdb stores in-frame clones only, minus some. The repertoire has 26,000 or so clones, roughly 80% of them found once; the top ten carry about 1.2%. Of note for this clone: Antigen: not known.

Time point indicated: 2014-2015 season, pre-vaccination. Before and after seasonal inactivated influenza vaccination, adults gave blood for sorting CD4 subsets for sequencing. This receptor was obtained from an adult who received the influenza vaccine. The source material was CXCR5+ CD38- circulating T follicular helper cells from blood, sampled on the day of influenza vaccination. Subset here: circulating Tfh, non-naive CD4+CXCR5+PD-1+ (ICOS+CD38+ or ICOS-CD38-).

CDR3 residues: CASSLGRQGTETQYF. Written as DNA, the CDR3 is TGTGCCAGCAGCTTGGGCCGACAGGGGACAGAGACCCAGTACTTC. The rearrangement links TRBV5-4 to TRBJ2-5; 8 nucleotides align to TRBD1. Germline CDR1 is SGHNT and CDR2 is YYREEE (reference sequence). J lost 4 bases, V lost 0 bases, and 5 bases had no gene match. There are 15 residues in the CDR3.